A selection of T cell receptor beta chains follows, all from one sample in a study of OX40 agonist ivuxolimab in advanced cancers. Using immunoSEQ multiplex PCR, the repertoire was profiled, and TCRdb retains in-frame clones only, with some absent. Of approximately 20,000 clones in the sample, 88% were seen once. Sequencing was performed on CD4+ or CD8+ T cells sorted from blood, taken in a trial of the OX40 agonist ivuxolimab. Source of these receptors: an adult with an advanced solid tumor such as melanoma, head and neck, liver or kidney cancer. The CDR3 runs from the conserved cysteine through the conserved F or W. Fields, in order: clone size, V gene, J gene, D gene, CDR3 protein, CDR3 DNA. A D gene is named only where the DNA matches it firmly. Clone size, where shown, is once, few, many, or a class for clones that have expanded.

>NA|TRBV2|TRBJ2-7|NA
CAIVGGSYEQYF
TGTGCCATCGTGGGGGGCTCCTACGAGCAGTACTTC
>NA|TRBV6-4|TRBJ2-2|NA
CASPERSGELFF
TGTGCCAGCCCCGAAAGATCCGGGGAGCTGTTTTTT
>NA|TRBV2|TRBJ2-5|TRBD2
CASRLSREGKGDQETQYF
TGTGCCAGCAGACTTTCCCGGGAGGGGAAAGGGGACCAAGAGACCCAGTACTTC
>NA|TRBV2|TRBJ1-2|NA
CANLGPYGYTF
TGTGCCAATTTGGGCCCTTATGGCTACACCTTC
>NA|TRBV6-1|TRBJ2-1|NA
CASSEWGHNEQFF
TGTGCCAGCAGTGAGTGGGGCCACAATGAGCAGTTCTTC
>NA|TRBV1|TRBJ2-7|NA
CTSSQATSGRDEQYF
TGCACCAGCAGCCAAGCGACTAGCGGGAGGGACGAGCAGTACTTC
>medium-sized|TRBV18|TRBJ2-5|NA
CASSPPFRLAAQETQYF
TGTGCCAGCTCACCACCCTTTCGTCTGGCGGCGCAAGAGACCCAGTACTTC
>NA|TRBV10-3|TRBJ2-2|TRBD1
CAIRVPGTGYTEELFF
TGTGCCATCAGAGTCCCCGGGACAGGGTACACCGAGGAGCTGTTTTTT
>NA|TRBV9|TRBJ2-2|TRBD2
CASSGPGGPDTGELFF
TGTGCCAGCAGCGGGCCGGGAGGGCCGGATACCGGGGAGCTGTTTTTT
>once|TRBV19|TRBJ1-2|TRBD1
CASSWDRGRYGYTF
TGTGCCAGTAGTTGGGACAGGGGAAGGTATGGCTACACCTTC
>NA|TRBV28|TRBJ2-7|TRBD2
CASSLAGGSYEQYF
TGTGCCAGCAGTTTAGCGGGAGGTTCCTACGAGCAGTACTTC
>NA|TRBV2|TRBJ2-3|TRBD2
CARGTRNTDTQYF
TGTGCCAGAGGGACTAGGAACACAGATACGCAGTATTTT
>NA|TRBV29-1|TRBJ2-7|NA
CSVEYGLGEQYF
TGCAGCGTTGAATACGGGTTAGGCGAGCAGTACTTC
>few|TRBV9|TRBJ2-1|TRBD2
CASSGEGNNEQFF
TGTGCCAGCAGCGGGGAGGGCAACAATGAGCAGTTCTTC
>NA|TRBV5-1|TRBJ2-5|NA
CASSLGVIETQYF
TGCGCCAGCAGCTTGGGGGTAATAGAGACCCAGTACTTC
>once|TRBV4-2|TRBJ2-7|NA
CASSQDIGLTAGANEQYF
TGTGCCAGCAGCCAAGATATAGGGCTGACAGCAGGGGCTAACGAGCAGTACTTC
>hyperexpanded|TRBV5-1|TRBJ2-7|NA
CASSWDKPYEQYF
TGCGCCAGCAGCTGGGACAAACCCTACGAGCAGTACTTC
>NA|TRBV11-3|TRBJ2-3|NA
CASSNGAGTSTDTQYF
TGTGCCAGCAGCAATGGGGCCGGGACTAGCACAGATACGCAGTATTTT
>NA|TRBV7-9|TRBJ1-1|TRBD1
CASSHEGATEAFF
TGTGCCAGCAGCCATGAGGGGGCTACTGAAGCTTTCTTT
>NA|TRBV10-2|TRBJ2-7|NA
CASSGQGIPYEQYF
TGCGCCAGCAGTGGGCAGGGGATACCCTACGAGCAGTACTTC
>NA|TRBV6-6|TRBJ1-2|NA
CATEPGGTNYGYTF
TGTGCCACCGAACCGGGGGGGACTAACTATGGCTACACCTTC
>NA|TRBV19|TRBJ2-7|TRBD2
CASRPTRRGGEQYF
TGTGCCAGTAGGCCCACCAGGCGCGGGGGCGAGCAGTACTTC
>NA|TRBV27|TRBJ1-5|TRBD1
CASGDRNTNNQPQHF
TGTGCCAGCGGGGACAGGAACACGAACAATCAGCCCCAGCATTTT
>few|TRBV30|TRBJ1-2|NA
CAWIRGALGYTF
TGTGCCTGGATACGGGGGGCTTTGGGCTACACCTTC
>NA|TRBV2|TRBJ2-2|NA
CASRRDGGNTGELFF
TGTGCCAGCAGAAGGGACGGGGGAAACACCGGGGAGCTGTTTTTT
>NA|TRBV2|TRBJ2-6|NA
CASSPGKAGANVLTF
TGTGCCAGCAGCCCCGGGAAGGCTGGGGCCAACGTCCTGACTTTC
>NA|TRBV6-5|TRBJ2-1|NA
CASRDGHYNEQFF
TGTGCCAGCAGGGACGGCCACTACAATGAGCAGTTCTTC
>NA|TRBV11-2|TRBJ2-7|NA
CASSLVWSYEQYF
TGTGCCAGCAGCTTAGTGTGGTCCTACGAGCAGTACTTC
>NA|TRBV11-2|TRBJ1-1|TRBD1
CASSPAGGNTEAFF
TGTGCCAGCAGCCCCGCAGGGGGGAACACTGAAGCTTTCTTT
>NA|TRBV13|TRBJ2-1|NA
CASSLQRPANEQFF
TGTGCCAGCAGCTTACAGCGTCCTGCCAATGAGCAGTTCTTC
>NA|TRBV4-1|TRBJ2-1|NA
CASSPRGATNEQFF
TGCGCCAGCAGCCCACGGGGGGCTACAAATGAGCAGTTCTTC
>NA|TRBV10-3|TRBJ2-2|NA
CAIPQHEYRAVNTGELFF
TGTGCCATCCCACAACACGAGTACCGGGCGGTGAACACCGGGGAGCTGTTTTTT
>NA|TRBV2|TRBJ2-7|TRBD1
CASSESGGRNEQYF
TGTGCCAGCAGTGAGTCAGGGGGCAGGAACGAGCAGTACTTC
>NA|TRBV6-5|TRBJ2-7|NA
CASSYSAGQRLYEQYF
TGTGCCAGCAGTTACTCAGCGGGACAGAGATTATACGAGCAGTACTTC
>NA|TRBV5-1|TRBJ2-1|TRBD2
CASSLKRGARAGGSYNEQFF
TGCGCCAGCAGCCTAAAGCGGGGGGCGCGGGCGGGAGGCTCCTACAATGAGCAGTTCTTC
>NA|TRBV27|TRBJ2-1|NA
CASSFITGLLYNEQFF
TGTGCCAGCAGTTTCATCACGGGACTCCTCTACAATGAGCAGTTCTTC
>NA|TRBV11-2|TRBJ2-5|NA
CASSLGETQYF
TGTGCCAGCAGCTTAGGCGAGACCCAGTACTTC
>NA|TRBV11-2|TRBJ2-1|TRBD2
CASSLARRGTYNEQFF
TGTGCCAGCAGCTTAGCTCGGCGGGGGACCTACAATGAGCAGTTCTTC
>NA|TRBV11-2|TRBJ2-1|NA
CASSLGRGLIYNEQFF
TGTGCCAGCAGCTTAGGCAGGGGACTTATCTACAATGAGCAGTTCTTC
>NA|TRBV6-6|TRBJ1-5|NA
CASSADSYSNQPQHF
TGTGCCAGCAGTGCAGACAGTTATAGCAATCAGCCCCAGCATTTT
>few|TRBV6-5|TRBJ2-7|NA
CASASGSAQGYEQYF
TGTGCCAGTGCTTCGGGTAGCGCCCAGGGCTACGAGCAGTACTTC
>few|TRBV9|TRBJ2-7|TRBD1
CASSVGSDRGFYEQYF
TGTGCCAGCAGCGTAGGAAGCGACAGGGGGTTTTACGAGCAGTACTTC
>NA|TRBV5-8|TRBJ2-1|NA
CASSGTGYHNEQFF
TGTGCCAGCAGCGGAACGGGATACCACAATGAGCAGTTCTTC
>NA|TRBV30|TRBJ2-7|TRBD2
CAWLGLAVPYEQYF
TGTGCCTGGTTGGGACTAGCGGTTCCCTACGAGCAGTACTTC
>NA|TRBV4-1|TRBJ1-1|NA
CASSQSNTEAFF
TGCGCCAGCAGCCAATCAAACACTGAAGCTTTCTTT
>NA|TRBV7-3|TRBJ2-3|TRBD2
CASSPSGGGGTDTQYF
TGTGCCAGCAGCCCTTCGGGGGGCGGGGGGACAGATACGCAGTATTTT
>NA|TRBV10-3|TRBJ2-5|NA
CAIGTGPGNAETQYF
TGTGCCATCGGAACTGGACCGGGTAACGCCGAGACCCAGTACTTC
>NA|TRBV7-9|TRBJ2-1|NA
CASSSTGSSYNEQFF
TGTGCCAGCAGCTCGACAGGAAGCTCCTACAATGAGCAGTTCTTC
>NA|TRBV11-1|TRBJ2-2|NA
CASEGPGELFF
TGTGCCAGCGAGGGCCCCGGGGAGCTGTTTTTT
>NA|TRBV6-6|TRBJ2-7|NA
CASSYPGSYEQYF
TGTGCCAGCAGTTACCCAGGGTCCTACGAGCAGTACTTC
>NA|TRBV6-1|TRBJ2-1|NA
CASSEPQRRKNNEQFF
TGTGCCAGCAGTGAACCACAGCGTCGAAAAAACAATGAGCAGTTCTTC
>medium-sized|TRBV13|TRBJ2-7|NA
CASSSTGNEQYF
TGTGCCAGCAGCTCGACAGGAAACGAGCAGTACTTC
>NA|TRBV5-5|TRBJ2-3|TRBD2
CASSFLSGGDTDTQYF
TGTGCCAGCAGCTTCCTCAGCGGGGGGGACACAGATACGCAGTATTTT
>once|TRBV6-6|TRBJ2-7|NA
CASSYRGSAYEQYF
TGTGCCAGCAGTTACCGGGGGTCTGCCTACGAGCAGTACTTC
>NA|TRBV27|TRBJ2-1|NA
CASSLFLVEHNEQFF
TGTGCCAGCAGTTTATTTCTCGTGGAACACAATGAGCAGTTCTTC
>NA|TRBV4-1|TRBJ1-4|NA
CASSQSQGYGEKLFF
TGCGCCAGCAGCCAGAGTCAGGGGTACGGTGAAAAACTGTTTTTT
>NA|TRBV29-1|TRBJ2-7|NA
CTSPRGPTYEQYF
TGCACCTCTCCCCGGGGGCCCACCTACGAGCAGTACTTC